Presented here are 5 T cell receptor beta chains from one specimen sequenced in a study of CD8 T cells in Susac syndrome. About 0.45 to 1 ug RNA was reverse transcribed with random hexamers. TCRdb reprocessed the immunoSEQ multiplex PCR reads with MiXCR, giving one entry per CDR3 protein. The sample lists 300,000 to 350,000 distinct CDR3 sequences, about 90% seen once, with 0.065% in the top ten. Sequenced material: CD4+ T cells from PBMCs. The receptors stem from a human donor with multiple sclerosis.

The gene calls are TRBV11-2 and TRBJ2-5; 8 positions match TRBD2. This CDR3 is built from 15 residues. CDR1 is SGHAT and CDR2 is FQNNGV in the germline V gene. The V segment lost 2 bases and the J segment 4 bases; nucleotides outside the gene matches: 6. Written as DNA, the CDR3 is TGTGCCAGCAGCTTACCGGGGGGGGCCCCAGAGACCCAGTACTTC. Encoded protein: CASSLPGGAPETQYF.

V gene TRBV12-3 or TRBV12-4 combines with J gene TRBJ1-5; no firm D call. Trimming stripped 2 bases from V and 6 bases from J, with 5 bases between. The CDR3 length is 12 residues. This CDR3 is CASSLWVQPQHF. CDR3 coding DNA: TGTGCCAGCAGTTTATGGGTTCAGCCCCAGCATTTT.

Here the CDR3 reads CASSLNRRLNTEAFF. CDR3 DNA: TGTGCCAGCAGCCTCAACAGAAGATTGAACACTGAAGCTTTCTTT. The V and J genes are TRBV6-5 and TRBJ1-1, with no clear D. Germline-derived CDR1 and CDR2 are MNHEY and SVGAGI. With 6 bases removed from V and 0 bases from J, the gap between germline ends came to 14 bases. The CDR3 sequence is 15 residues long.

The V and J genes are TRBV4-3 and TRBJ1-2, with 7 bases matching TRBD1. Per germline, CDR1 LGHNA and CDR2 YSLEER. The CDR3 is made up of 17 amino acids. V trimming: 0 bases; J trimming: 0 bases; junction bases outside the gene matches: 7. CDR3: CASSQDKGTVANYGYTF. The CDR3 DNA follows: TGCGCCAGCAGCCAAGATAAAGGGACAGTCGCTAACTATGGCTACACCTTC.

The chain is built from TRBV6-1 and TRBJ1-1, with 9 bases aligning to TRBD1. The length of the CDR3 is 16 residues. CDR1 and CDR2 from the germline V gene are MNHNS and SASEGT. Germline trimming cut 2 bases from V and 0 bases from J; bases unmatched to any gene: 4. DNA of the CDR3: TGTGCCAGCAGTGAAAGGGGGGACAGGGTGAACACTGAAGCTTTCTTT. Translated: CASSERGDRVNTEAFF.